This TCR beta chain was identified in a study of cytotoxic CD8 clonotypes in ibrutinib-treated CLL. Study outcomes and limitations: The clonality rise at ibrutinib response reflected private clonotype expansion. Starting clonality was above that of age-matched healthy donors and tracked circulating CD8+ T-cell counts. Sustained-remission and progressing patients had unequal sampling times.

Repertoires were generated with immunoSEQ multiplex PCR, while TCRdb's copy carries only in-frame clones and drops some. The profile shows roughly 150,000 clones, about 84% of them singletons. The CDR3 has 14 amino acids. Germline loops: CDR1 SGHTA, CDR2 FQGNSA. Unmatched junction bases numbered 3, after V lost 0 bases and J lost 7 bases. This clone has only one observation. Its antigen is currently unknown. The chain combines TRBV7-2 with TRBJ1-2, with 9 bases that match TRBD1. The sequences come from PBMCs, collected after 24 months of ibrutinib treatment. The receptor's source is a human donor with chronic lymphocytic leukemia. CDR3 region: CASSLALDRGGYTF. In nucleotides, the CDR3 is TGTGCCAGCAGCTTAGCGCTGGACAGGGGTGGCTACACCTTC.